The rows below give T cell receptor beta chains drawn from one sample of a study of T-cell reconstitution after alpha-beta-depleted transplantation in children. TCRdb itself ran the PCR reads through MiXCR, one entry per CDR3 protein. The table records 150,000 to 200,000 distinct CDR3 sequences, over 5.5% of them present only once. This sample comprised PBMCs from the stem cell graft donor, obtained from the stem cell graft. These receptor sequences come from a human donor who donated a stem cell graft to a child with Wiskott-Aldrich syndrome. Each CDR3 is given with its conserved first and last residue. A D gene is named only where the DNA matches it firmly. Not all rows give a size; the values are once, few, many and, for expanded clones, a class.

many | TRBJ1-2 | TRBD1 | TRBV12-3/TRBV12-4 | TGTGCCAGCAGTTTAAAGGGGGCGGTCTATGGCTACACCTTC | CASSLKGAVYGYTF
many | TRBJ2-1 | TRBD2 | TRBV6-4 | TGTGCCAGCAGTCGACCGGGACTGGCCGCTAGCGGGAGGGTCTACAATGAGCAGTTCTTC | CASSRPGLAASGRVYNEQFF
many | TRBJ2-1 | TRBD2 | TRBV20-1 | TGCAGTGCTAGAGATAGGCACCGGGACTACTCCTACAATGAGCAGTTCTTC | CSARDRHRDYSYNEQFF
many | TRBJ1-1 | NA | TRBV20-1 | TGCAGTGCTAGAGATGGAGGGATCAGGAAAGCTTTCTTT | CSARDGGIRKAFF
NA | TRBJ2-5 | TRBD1 | TRBV20-1 | TGCTGTGCTGTCCTCTTAGGACAGGTCGTCCAAGAGACCCAGTACTTC | CCAVLLGQVVQETQYF
many | TRBJ1-5 | NA | TRBV12-5 | TGTGCTACGCCGGGGCGGGGGGGCTGTCAGCCCCAGCATTTT | CATPGRGGCQPQHF
many | TRBJ2-1 | TRBD2 | TRBV12-3/TRBV12-4 | TGTGCCAGCAGTTCTAGCGGAGGGAATGAGCAGTTCTTC | CASSSSGGNEQFF
many | TRBJ1-1 | TRBD1 | TRBV12-3/TRBV12-4 | TGTGCCAGCAGCCTGGGACAGTGGAAAGCTTTCTTT | CASSLGQWKAFF
NA | TRBJ1-1 | TRBD1 | TRBV4-3 | TGCGCCAGCAGCCAAGAAGCGACAGGGGGAATCATGAACACTGAAGCTTTCTTT | CASSQEATGGIMNTEAFF
many | TRBJ2-1 | TRBD2 | TRBV6-5 | TGTGCCCCCACCGGGGGAAGAACTAGCGGGAGGGGGATTGAGCAGTTCTTC | CAPTGGRTSGRGIEQFF
many | TRBJ2-1 | NA | TRBV18 | TGTGCCAGCTCACCTCCGAACTCCTGGTCGTACGATGAGCAGTTCTTC | CASSPPNSWSYDEQFF
many | TRBJ1-1 | TRBD1 | TRBV12-3/TRBV12-4 | TGTGCCAGCAGTCCTCAGGACAGGTGGAACACTGAAGCTTTCTTT | CASSPQDRWNTEAFF
many | TRBJ2-7 | NA | TRBV25-1 | TGTGCCAGCAGTGTGAGCGGCTTCTCCTACGAGCAGTACTTC | CASSVSGFSYEQYF
many | TRBJ1-1 | NA | TRBV5-1 | TGCGCCAGCAGCTTAACAGGGCAGAACACTGAAGCTTTCTTT | CASSLTGQNTEAFF
few | TRBJ2-1 | TRBD2 | TRBV12-3/TRBV12-4 | TGTGCCAGCACCCCCAGCGGGGGCAATGAGCAGTTCTTC | CASTPSGGNEQFF
many | TRBJ2-2 | TRBD2 | TRBV10-3 | TGTGCCATCAGTGATTCCGCGACTAGCTGGACCGGGGAGCTGTTTTTT | CAISDSATSWTGELFF
many | TRBJ2-6 | NA | TRBV6-4 | TGTGCCAGCAGTCCCGTTGGAGGCTCTGGGGCCAACGTCCTGACTTTC | CASSPVGGSGANVLTF
many | TRBJ2-7 | NA | TRBV10-2 | TGCGCCAGCAGTGAGTTGGTAAACTACGAGCAGTACTTC | CASSELVNYEQYF
few | TRBJ1-3 | NA | TRBV3-1 | TGTGCCAGCAGCCAAGGCAGCTTTGGAAACACCATATATTTT | CASSQGSFGNTIYF
NA | TRBJ1-5 | TRBD1 | TRBV24-1 | TGTGCCACCAGTGAGAGGACAGGGGACAATCAGCCCCAGCATTTT | CATSERTGDNQPQHF
many | TRBJ1-1 | NA | TRBV20-1 | TGCAGTGCTCCTTGGAACGGGGCGAGCAACACTGAAGCTTTCTTT | CSAPWNGASNTEAFF
many | TRBJ2-7 | TRBD1 | TRBV7-8 | TGTGCCAGCAAGAGCCGGGACAGGGTTTACGAGCAGTACTTC | CASKSRDRVYEQYF
many | TRBJ2-2 | NA | TRBV20-1 | TGCAGTGCTAGACCGCTAGGGACATCGAACACCGGGGAGCTGTTTTTT | CSARPLGTSNTGELFF
NA | TRBJ1-1 | NA | TRBV7-9 | TGTGCCAGCAGCTTTCCCCCCGACTTTAACACTGAAGCTTTCTTT | CASSFPPDFNTEAFF
many | TRBJ1-5 | NA | TRBV28 | TGTGCCAGCAGTTTATGGCGCCTGCTTAGCAATCAGCCCCAGCATTTT | CASSLWRLLSNQPQHF
few | TRBJ2-6 | NA | TRBV2 | TGTGCCAGCATCGCAACAGGGCCCCACGGGTTAGGGGCCAACGTCCTGACTTTC | CASIATGPHGLGANVLTF
many | TRBJ2-3 | TRBD2 | TRBV7-2 | TGTGCCAGCAGCTTAGCGCTTGGCGGGAGCCCAGATACGCAGTATTTT | CASSLALGGSPDTQYF
many | TRBJ2-5 | NA | TRBV7-6 | TGTGCCAGCACCGTGAGGGCGGACCAAGAGACCCAGTACTTC | CASTVRADQETQYF
few | TRBJ1-2 | TRBD1 | TRBV15 | TGTGCCACCAGCAGATTAACAGGGGGCGCTTACTATGGCTACACCTTC | CATSRLTGGAYYGYTF
NA | TRBJ2-5 | TRBD1 | TRBV18 | TGTGCCAGCTCACCCCTGGGACAGGGGGCAGGAGAGACCCAGTACTTC | CASSPLGQGAGETQYF
many | TRBJ1-5 | NA | TRBV20-1 | TGCAGTGCTAGAACGGGAAGGGACAATCAGCCCCAGCATTTT | CSARTGRDNQPQHF
few | TRBJ2-7 | NA | TRBV3-1 | TGTGCCAGCAGCCAAGTCGGATACGAGCAGTACTTC | CASSQVGYEQYF
many | TRBJ2-5 | NA | TRBV20-1 | TGCAGTGCTAGCGAACAGTTAGGGACCCAGTACTTC | CSASEQLGTQYF
NA | TRBJ2-1 | TRBD2 | TRBV24-1 | TGTGCCACCAGTGATCCTAAGACTAGCGGATTAAATGAGCAGTTCTTC | CATSDPKTSGLNEQFF
few | TRBJ2-7 | NA | TRBV30 | TGTGCCTGGGGACCGACAGCCTTGGAGCAGTACTTC | CAWGPTALEQYF
many | TRBJ1-4 | NA | TRBV5-5 | TGTGCCAGCAGCCCTACAACTAATGAAAAACTGTTTTTT | CASSPTTNEKLFF
many | TRBJ2-7 | NA | TRBV6-5 | TGTGCCTCCTTAAATGGGAACGAGCAGTACTTC | CASLNGNEQYF
many | TRBJ1-5 | NA | TRBV18 | TGTGCCAGCTCCCCCTTGCGCAATCAGCCCCAGCATTTT | CASSPLRNQPQHF
many | TRBJ2-5 | NA | TRBV24-1 | TGTGCCACCAGTGGGGGACAAGGCGTCGAGACCCAGTACTTC | CATSGGQGVETQYF
many | TRBJ2-5 | TRBD1 | TRBV20-1 | TGCAGTGCCCCTCCCGGGACAGGCAACCAAGAGACCCAGTACTTC | CSAPPGTGNQETQYF
many | TRBJ2-3 | NA | TRBV7-9 | TGTGCCAGCAGCTTTTCAGGGGCAGATACGCAGTATTTT | CASSFSGADTQYF
few | TRBJ2-7 | NA | TRBV11-2 | TGTGCCAGCAGCGGGGGGATGGACGAGCAGTACTTC | CASSGGMDEQYF
many | TRBJ2-5 | TRBD2 | TRBV20-1 | TGCAGTGTCGAACGTGGCGGGAGCTTCGCAGAGACCCAGTACTTC | CSVERGGSFAETQYF
few | TRBJ2-1 | TRBD2 | TRBV30 | TGTGCCTGGAGTGCCTTAAGCGGGAGTCTGAATGAGCAGTTCTTC | CAWSALSGSLNEQFF
NA | TRBJ1-6 | TRBD1 | TRBV27 | TGTGCCAGCAGGTCCGGGACAGCTAATTCACCCCTCCACTTT | CASRSGTANSPLHF
few | TRBJ1-1 | NA | TRBV9 | TGTGCCAGCAGCGTAGCTCCGGACAAAAACACTGAAGCTTTCTTT | CASSVAPDKNTEAFF
many | TRBJ2-5 | NA | TRBV20-1 | TGCAGTGCCACATCCGGGACCGGCTTTCAGACCCAGTACTTC | CSATSGTGFQTQYF
NA | TRBJ1-2 | TRBD1 | TRBV7-2 | TGTGCCAGCAGCTCCAGCGGCCGGACAGGGCGAAACTATGGCTACACCTTC | CASSSSGRTGRNYGYTF
many | TRBJ2-5 | NA | TRBV12-3/TRBV12-4 | TGTGCCAGCAGTTTAAGGGGGGCGGAGGAGACCCAGTACTTC | CASSLRGAEETQYF